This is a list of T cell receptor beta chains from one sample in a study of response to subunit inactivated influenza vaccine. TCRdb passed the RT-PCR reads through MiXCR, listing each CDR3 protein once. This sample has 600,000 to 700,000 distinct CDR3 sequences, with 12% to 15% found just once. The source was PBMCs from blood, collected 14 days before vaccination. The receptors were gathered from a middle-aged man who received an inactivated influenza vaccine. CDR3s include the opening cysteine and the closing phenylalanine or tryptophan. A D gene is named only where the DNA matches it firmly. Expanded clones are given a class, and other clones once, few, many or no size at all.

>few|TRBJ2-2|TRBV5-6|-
TGTGCCAGCAGCTTTACAGGGATCACCGGGGAGCTGTTTTTT
CASSFTGITGELFF
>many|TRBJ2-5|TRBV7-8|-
TGTGCCAGCAGCTTATCGGGCTGGCCAGAAGAGACCCAGTACTTC
CASSLSGWPEETQYF
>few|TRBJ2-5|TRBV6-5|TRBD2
TGTGCCAGCAGTTTCCTGCTAGCGGGGGGAGAAGAGACCCAGTACTTC
CASSFLLAGGEETQYF
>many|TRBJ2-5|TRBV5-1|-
TGCGCCAGCAGCTTGGCCATCAGGGACGGAGAGACCCAGTACTTC
CASSLAIRDGETQYF
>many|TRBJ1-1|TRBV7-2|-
TGTGCCAGCAGCTTAGTTGGCCTCAGGAACACTGAAGCTTTCTTT
CASSLVGLRNTEAFF
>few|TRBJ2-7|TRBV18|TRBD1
TGTGCCAGCTCATCCGGACAGGGTGTCGAGCAGTACTTC
CASSSGQGVEQYF
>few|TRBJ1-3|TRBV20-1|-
TGCAGTGCTTCGGACAGCCCGGGCGGAAACACCATATATTTT
CSASDSPGGNTIYF
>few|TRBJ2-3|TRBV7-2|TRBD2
TGTGCCAGCAGTTCCGGGGGGTCCGGGAGATCAAATACGCAGTATTTT
CASSSGGSGRSNTQYF
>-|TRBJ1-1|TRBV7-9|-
TGTGCCAGCAGCTTAGCGGCGGGGCTGAACACTGAAGCTTTCTTT
CASSLAAGLNTEAFF
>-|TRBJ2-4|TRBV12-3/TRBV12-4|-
TGTGCCAGCAGTTTAGTAGGGTTGCAGTACTTC
CASSLVGLQYF
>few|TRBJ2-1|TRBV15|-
TGTGCCACCAGCAGAGATTTCGGGGGGCTCTACAATGAGCAGTTCTTC
CATSRDFGGLYNEQFF